This passage covers 16 T cell receptor beta chains from one sample sequenced in a study of identical twins. TCRdb used MiXCR to reprocess the 5' RACE reads, holding one entry per CDR3 protein. The repertoire consists of 520,000 or so distinct CDR3 sequences, with 22% occurring once and the leading ten covering about 0.91%. This sample was also put to use in a study of T cells expressing NK-cell markers.

Sample: CD4+ T cells sorted from blood. These TCRs come from a woman younger than 35 in good health.

The V and J genes are TRBV7-6 and TRBJ2-2; D gene unclear. CDR1 and CDR2 from the germline V gene are SGHVS and FNYEAQ. V was pared by 1 base and J by 5 bases, with 14 bases between. The CDR3 totals 16 residues. CDR3 sequence reads: CASSLERPGLTGELFF. The CDR3 region has the DNA TGTGCCAGCAGCTTAGAGAGACCCGGTTTGACCGGGGAGCTGTTTTTT.

This clonotype came up a few times. This CDR3 reads CSVAGRGNTEAFF. DNA for the CDR3: TGCAGCGTTGCCGGCAGGGGGAACACTGAAGCTTTCTTT. The chain has TRBV29-1 and TRBJ1-1; D perhaps matches TRBD1 (6 bases). The CDR3 length is 13 residues. Trimming pared 4 bases from V and 1 base from J, leaving 10 bases between. CDR1 is SQVTM, CDR2 ANQGSEA, per germline.

The CDR3 region is CASSPTSETQYF. DNA of the CDR3: TGTGCCAGCAGCCCAACCTCAGAGACCCAGTACTTC. J is TRBJ2-5 and V is TRBV21-1. TRBV21-1 is a known pseudogene. This CDR3 region has 12 residues.

The chain combines TRBV12-3 or TRBV12-4 with TRBJ2-1; 8 positions match TRBD1. The junction had 19 bases not matched to a gene; V was cut back by 5 bases and J by 4 bases. This CDR3 comprises 19 residues. The CDR3 protein is CASSLRTGTVVTPYNEQFF. The DNA of the CDR3 is TGTGCCAGCAGTCTCAGGACAGGGACGGTTGTAACCCCTTACAATGAGCAGTTCTTC.

The sample holds a few counts of this clonotype. The V gene is TRBV3-1, the J gene TRBJ2-1; TRBD2 agrees at 14 bases. The CDR3 is 16 amino acids. Germline V gene lookup returns CDR1 LGHDT and CDR2 YNNKEL (reference sequence). V was pared by 4 bases and J by 6 bases, with 5 bases of the junction left unmatched. CDR3 in amino acids: CASSRSGLAGVNEQFF. The DNA for the CDR3 is TGTGCCAGCAGCCGCTCGGGACTAGCGGGAGTCAATGAGCAGTTCTTC.

This clonotype has only a few counts. The V gene is TRBV20-1, the J gene TRBJ1-1; D not resolved. The CDR3 length is 12 residues. Germline CDR1 DFQATT, CDR2 SNEGSKA (reference sequence). V lost 7 bases to trimming and J lost 1 base, with 10 bases between them. As DNA, the CDR3 is TGCAGTGTTACTACCACGAACACTGAAGCTTTCTTT. The encoded protein is CSVTTTNTEAFF.

The rearrangement links TRBV10-3 to TRBJ2-7, with D tentatively TRBD1 or TRBD2 (5 bases each). Germline CDR1 and CDR2: ENHRY and SYGVKD. Trimming pared 0 bases from V and 2 bases from J, leaving 11 bases between. This CDR3 spans 15 amino acids. The CDR3 coding sequence is TGTGCCATCAGTGAGTCGGGGCAGGGAGCCTACGAGCAGTACTTC. Its protein is CAISESGQGAYEQYF.

This clonotype has only a few counts. This chain joins TRBV7-2 and TRBJ1-1; D is undetermined. Trimming removed 5 bases from V and 1 base from J, with 11 bases in between. The germline CDR1 and CDR2 sequences are SGHTA and FQGNSA. The CDR3 totals 14 residues. The CDR3 here is CASSVQVRNTEAFF. CDR3 bases: TGTGCCAGCAGCGTCCAAGTCAGGAACACTGAAGCTTTCTTT.

J is TRBJ1-2 and V is TRBV7-9; D remains unclear. The CDR3 consists of 13 residues. Germline CDR1 and CDR2: SEHNR and FQNEAQ (reference sequence). Trimming stripped 4 bases from V and 1 base from J, with 7 bases between. Written as DNA, the CDR3 is TGTGCCAGCAGCTCGGGAGTTAACTATGGCTACACCTTC. The encoded protein is CASSSGVNYGYTF.

The CDR3 is CASSLGPYYGYTF. Here the CDR3 DNA reads TGTGCCAGTAGTTTGGGACCTTATTATGGCTACACCTTC. The V gene is TRBV19, the J gene TRBJ1-2; D is perhaps TRBD1 (5 bases). Germline loops: CDR1 LNHDA, CDR2 SQIVND (reference sequence). The CDR3 covers 13 residues. Trimming took off 5 bases at V and 5 bases at J, with 12 bases between the two ends.

The genes are TRBV5-1 and TRBJ2-6, with D perhaps matching TRBD1 or TRBD2 (5 bases each). The V and J ends lost 4 bases and 0 bases respectively, with 14 bases between them. The V gene's germline CDR1 is SGHRS and CDR2 YFSETQ. The CDR3 has 17 amino acids. The CDR3, as DNA: TGCGCCAGCAGCCCGGGGACGCGGGTCTCTGGGGCCAACGTCCTGACTTTC. Protein sequence: CASSPGTRVSGANVLTF.

In its sample, this clonotype was seen a few times. This chain uses TRBV20-1 with TRBJ2-4; 7 nucleotides agree with TRBD1. The CDR3 has 15 amino acids. V lost 6 bases and J lost 1; bases outside the gene matches: 9. CDR1 and CDR2 (germline): DFQATT, SNEGSKA (reference sequence). This CDR3 is CSASSGQLAKNIQYF. Here the CDR3 DNA reads TGCAGTGCCTCCTCGGGACAGCTGGCCAAAAACATTCAGTACTTC.

The chain links TRBV20-1 to TRBJ2-1; 10 bases line up with TRBD2. CDR3 length: 16 residues. V gave up 3 bases and J gave up 10 bases; unmatched junction bases: 15. Germline CDR1 DFQATT, CDR2 SNEGSKA (reference sequence). The CDR3 loop is CSARGAGLAEGEEQFF. In nucleotides, the CDR3 is TGCAGTGCTAGGGGGGCCGGACTAGCGGAAGGGGAGGAGCAGTTCTTC.

The chain joins TRBV5-4 to TRBJ2-3, with no clear D. The CDR3 runs to 15 residues. Germline loops: CDR1 SGHNT, CDR2 YYREEE (reference sequence). V was pared by 4 bases and J by 0 bases, with 12 bases between. The DNA for the CDR3 is TGTGCCAGCAGCCTAGAGGACGGCAGCACAGATACGCAGTATTTT. Protein sequence: CASSLEDGSTDTQYF.

The CDR3 nucleotides are TGTGCCAGCAGACGGGACTTCCTCGGGGAGCTGTTTTTT. Protein product: CASRRDFLGELFF. The chain employs TRBV6-1 and TRBJ2-2; tentative D call: TRBD2 (6 bases). CDR1 is MNHNS, CDR2 SASEGT, per germline. CDR3 size: 13 residues. V was pared by 6 bases and J by 7 bases, with 12 bases between.

This clonotype was detected once. The chain recombines TRBV3-1 with TRBJ2-1; weak D call: TRBD2 (5 bases). CDR3 length: 14 amino acids. From germline, CDR1 is LGHDT and CDR2 YNNKEL (reference sequence). Trimming cost V 0 bases and J 6 bases, with 9 bases left between them. The CDR3 sequence: CASSQDPGSNEQFF. In DNA form, the CDR3 reads TGTGCCAGCAGCCAAGATCCGGGGAGCAATGAGCAGTTCTTC.